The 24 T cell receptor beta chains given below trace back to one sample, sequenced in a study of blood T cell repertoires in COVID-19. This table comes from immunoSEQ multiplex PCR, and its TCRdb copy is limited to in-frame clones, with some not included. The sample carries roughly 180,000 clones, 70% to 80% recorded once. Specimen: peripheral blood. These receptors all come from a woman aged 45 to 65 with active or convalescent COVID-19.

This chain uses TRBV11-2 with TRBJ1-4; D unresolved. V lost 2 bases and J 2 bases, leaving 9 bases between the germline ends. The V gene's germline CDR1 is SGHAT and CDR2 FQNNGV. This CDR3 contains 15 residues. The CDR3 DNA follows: TGTGCCAGCAGCTTAATGGCGGGGACTAATGAAAAACTGTTTTTT. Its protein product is CASSLMAGTNEKLFF.

CDR3 amino acids: CASSFDSTEAFF. The CDR3 nucleotides read TGTGCCAGCAGTTTTGATAGCACTGAAGCTTTCTTT. This chain connects TRBV6-5 to TRBJ1-1; D gene unclear. Between the trimmed V and J ends, which lost 4 bases and 4 bases, there was a span of 7 bases. This CDR3 has 12 residues. The germline V gene encodes CDR1 MNHEY and CDR2 SVGAGI.

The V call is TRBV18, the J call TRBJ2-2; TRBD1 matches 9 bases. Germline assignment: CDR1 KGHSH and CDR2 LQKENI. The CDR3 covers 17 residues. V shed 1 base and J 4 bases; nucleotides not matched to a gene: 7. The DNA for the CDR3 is TGTGCCAGCTCACCACTACCGGGACAGGGTACCACCGGGGAGCTGTTTTTT. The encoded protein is CASSPLPGQGTTGELFF.

The CDR3 nucleotides are TGTGCCAGTAGTATAACAGGGCTACCGGATACGCAGTATTTT. The encoded protein is CASSITGLPDTQYF. The chain carries TRBV19 and TRBJ2-3, with D possibly TRBD1 on 6 matching bases. V was pared by 2 bases and J by 6 bases, with 12 bases between. Germline assignment: CDR1 LNHDA and CDR2 SQIVND (reference sequence). This CDR3 comprises 14 residues.

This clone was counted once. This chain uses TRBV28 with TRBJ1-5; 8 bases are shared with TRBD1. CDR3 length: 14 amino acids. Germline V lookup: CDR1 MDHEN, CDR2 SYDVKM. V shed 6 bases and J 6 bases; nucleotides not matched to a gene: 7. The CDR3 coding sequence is TGTGCCAGCAGCCAGACAGGGGAGGGTCAGCCCCAGCATTTT. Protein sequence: CASSQTGEGQPQHF.

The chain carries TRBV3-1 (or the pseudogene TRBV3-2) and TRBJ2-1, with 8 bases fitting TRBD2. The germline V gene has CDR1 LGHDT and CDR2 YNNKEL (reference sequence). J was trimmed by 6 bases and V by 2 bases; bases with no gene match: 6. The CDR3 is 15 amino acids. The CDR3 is CASSQLSGDFNEQFF. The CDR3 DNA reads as TGTGCCAGCAGCCAACTTAGCGGGGACTTCAATGAGCAGTTCTTC.

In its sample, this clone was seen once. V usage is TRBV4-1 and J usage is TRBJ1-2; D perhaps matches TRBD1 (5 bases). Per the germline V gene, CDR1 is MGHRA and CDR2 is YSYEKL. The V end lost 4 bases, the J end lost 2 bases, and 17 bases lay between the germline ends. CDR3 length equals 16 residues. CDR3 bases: TGCGCCAGCAGCCCTTGGGGGGAAGGCGGGAACTATGGCTACACCTTC. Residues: CASSPWGEGGNYGYTF.

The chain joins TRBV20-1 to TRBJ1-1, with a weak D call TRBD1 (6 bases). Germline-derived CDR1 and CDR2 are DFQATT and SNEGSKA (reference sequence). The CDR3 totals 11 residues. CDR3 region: CTRTVGPEAFF. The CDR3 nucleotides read TGCACACGGACAGTGGGTCCTGAAGCTTTCTTT.

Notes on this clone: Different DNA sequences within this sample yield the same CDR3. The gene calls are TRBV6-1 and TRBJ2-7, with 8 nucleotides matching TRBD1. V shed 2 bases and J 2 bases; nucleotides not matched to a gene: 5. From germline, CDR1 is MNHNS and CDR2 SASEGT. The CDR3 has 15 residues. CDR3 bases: TGTGCCAGCAGTGAACGGGGGACAGGTACCTACGAGCAGTACTTC. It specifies CASSERGTGTYEQYF.

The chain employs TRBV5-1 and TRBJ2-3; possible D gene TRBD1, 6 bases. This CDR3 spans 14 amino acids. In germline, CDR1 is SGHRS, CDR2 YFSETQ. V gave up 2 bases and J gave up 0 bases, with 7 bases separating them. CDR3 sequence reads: CASSFGQSTDTQYF. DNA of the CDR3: TGCGCCAGCAGCTTCGGACAGAGCACAGATACGCAGTATTTT.

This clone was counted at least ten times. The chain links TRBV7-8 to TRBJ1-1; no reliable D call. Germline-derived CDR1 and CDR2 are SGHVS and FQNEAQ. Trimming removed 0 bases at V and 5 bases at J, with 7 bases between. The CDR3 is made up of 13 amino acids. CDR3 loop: CASSLARATEAFF. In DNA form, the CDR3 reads TGTGCCAGCAGCTTAGCGAGGGCAACTGAAGCTTTCTTT.

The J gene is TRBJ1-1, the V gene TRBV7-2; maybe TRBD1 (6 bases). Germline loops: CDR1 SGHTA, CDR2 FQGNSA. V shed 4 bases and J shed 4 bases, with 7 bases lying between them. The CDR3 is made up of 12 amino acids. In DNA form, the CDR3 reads TGTGCCAGCAGCTCCAGGGGCACTGAAGCTTTCTTT. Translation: CASSSRGTEAFF.

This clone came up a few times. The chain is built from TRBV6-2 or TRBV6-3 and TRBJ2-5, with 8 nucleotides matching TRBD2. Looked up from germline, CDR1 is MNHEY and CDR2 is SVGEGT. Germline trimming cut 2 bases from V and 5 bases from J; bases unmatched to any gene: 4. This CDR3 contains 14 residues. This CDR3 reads CASSYASGRETQYF. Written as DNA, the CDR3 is TGTGCCAGCAGTTACGCTAGCGGGCGGGAGACCCAGTACTTC.

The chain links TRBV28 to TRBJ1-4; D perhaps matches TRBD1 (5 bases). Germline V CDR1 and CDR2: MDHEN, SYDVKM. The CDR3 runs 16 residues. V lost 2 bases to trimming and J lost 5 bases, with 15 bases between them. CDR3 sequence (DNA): TGTGCCAGCAGTTTACTGGGTGGGCAGGGAAATGAAAAACTGTTTTTT. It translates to CASSLLGGQGNEKLFF.

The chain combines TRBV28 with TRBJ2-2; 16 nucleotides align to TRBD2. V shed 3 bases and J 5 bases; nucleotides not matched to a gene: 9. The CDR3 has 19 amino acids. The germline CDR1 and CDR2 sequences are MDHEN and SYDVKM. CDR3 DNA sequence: TGTGCCAGCAGTTTGCGGGGGACTAGCGGGAGGGATTGGACCGGGGAGCTGTTTTTT. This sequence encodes CASSLRGTSGRDWTGELFF. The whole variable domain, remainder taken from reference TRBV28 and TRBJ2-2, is DVKVTQSSRYLVKRTGEKVFLECVQDMDHENMFWYRQDPGLGLRLIYFSYDVKMKEKGDIPEGYSVSREKKERFSLILESASTNQTSMYLCASSLRGTSGRDWTGELFFGEGSRLTVL.

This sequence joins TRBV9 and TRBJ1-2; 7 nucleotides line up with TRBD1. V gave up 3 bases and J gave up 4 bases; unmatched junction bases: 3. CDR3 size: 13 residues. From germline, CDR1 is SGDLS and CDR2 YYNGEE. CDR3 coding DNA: TGTGCCAGCAGCGAGAGGGACAGCTATGGCTACACCTTC. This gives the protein CASSERDSYGYTF.

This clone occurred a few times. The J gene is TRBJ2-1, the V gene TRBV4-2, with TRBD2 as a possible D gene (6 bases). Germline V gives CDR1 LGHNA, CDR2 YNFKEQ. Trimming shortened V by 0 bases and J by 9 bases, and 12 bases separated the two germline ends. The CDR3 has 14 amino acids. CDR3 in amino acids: CASSQELEGTEQFF. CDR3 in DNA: TGTGCCAGCAGCCAAGAATTGGAGGGGACTGAGCAGTTCTTC.

CDR3 in amino acids: CASSATRGHQAKNIQYF. DNA of the CDR3: TGTGCCAGCAGTGCCACCAGGGGCCATCAAGCCAAAAACATTCAGTACTTC. The chain recombines TRBV2 with TRBJ2-4, with D tentatively TRBD1 (6 bases). The CDR3 has 17 amino acids. V lost 4 bases and J 0 bases, leaving 16 bases between the germline ends. Germline loops: CDR1 SNHLY, CDR2 FYNNEI.

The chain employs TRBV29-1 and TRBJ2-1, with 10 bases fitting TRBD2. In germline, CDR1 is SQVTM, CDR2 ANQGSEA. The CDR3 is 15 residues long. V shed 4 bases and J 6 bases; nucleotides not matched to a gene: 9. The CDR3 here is CSVGSLAGVGNEQFF. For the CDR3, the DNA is TGCAGCGTTGGGTCTCTAGCGGGGGTTGGCAATGAGCAGTTCTTC.

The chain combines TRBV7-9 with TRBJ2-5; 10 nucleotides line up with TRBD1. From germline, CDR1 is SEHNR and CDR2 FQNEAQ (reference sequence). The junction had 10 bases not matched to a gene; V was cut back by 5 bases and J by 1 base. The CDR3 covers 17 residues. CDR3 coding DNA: TGTGCCAGCAGCCCGACAGGGGGCTGGGGAACCCAAGAGACCCAGTACTTC. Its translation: CASSPTGGWGTQETQYF.

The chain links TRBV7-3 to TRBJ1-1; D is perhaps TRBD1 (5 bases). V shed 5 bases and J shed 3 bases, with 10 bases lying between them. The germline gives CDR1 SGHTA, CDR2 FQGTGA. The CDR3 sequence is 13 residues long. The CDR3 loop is CASSQTGDTEAFF. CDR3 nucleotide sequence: TGTGCCAGCAGCCAGACGGGGGACACTGAAGCTTTCTTT.

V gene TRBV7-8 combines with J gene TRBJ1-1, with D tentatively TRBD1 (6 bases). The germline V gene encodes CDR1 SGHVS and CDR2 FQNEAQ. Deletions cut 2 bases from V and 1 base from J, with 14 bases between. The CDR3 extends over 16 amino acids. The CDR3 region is CASSLTGGAANTEAFF. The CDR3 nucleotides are TGTGCCAGCAGCTTAACTGGGGGGGCAGCGAACACTGAAGCTTTCTTT.

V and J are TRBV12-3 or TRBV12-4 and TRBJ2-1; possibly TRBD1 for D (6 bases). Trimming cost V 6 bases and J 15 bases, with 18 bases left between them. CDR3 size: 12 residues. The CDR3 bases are TGTGCCAGCAGCCGAAATCGACAGGAACCGTTCTTC. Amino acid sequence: CASSRNRQEPFF.

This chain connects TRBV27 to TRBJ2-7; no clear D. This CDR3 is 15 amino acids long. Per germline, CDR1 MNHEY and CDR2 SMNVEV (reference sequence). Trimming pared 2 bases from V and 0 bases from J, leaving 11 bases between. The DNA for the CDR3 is TGTGCCAGCAGTTTAGGGCTGGGTGTCTCCTACGAGCAGTACTTC. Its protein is CASSLGLGVSYEQYF.